One sample yielded the 27 T cell receptor beta chains listed below, sequenced in a study of technical replicates of blood from a handful of donors. The repertoire was sequenced with immunoSEQ multiplex PCR; TCRdb's copy has only in-frame clones and lacks some. The table records about 81,000 clones, roughly four fifths of them present only once. The sample was PBMCs. The receptors stem from a human donor in good health. Some clones in this sample may be carry-over from other donors' samples.

V gene TRBV9 combines with J gene TRBJ2-1; 9 nucleotides agree with TRBD2. V was pared by 5 bases and J by 6 bases, with 9 bases of the junction left unmatched. The CDR3 contains 15 residues. Germline lookup yields CDR1 SGDLS and CDR2 YYNGEE. CDR3 in amino acids: CASRDLAGVTNEQFF. The DNA for the CDR3 is TGTGCCAGCAGGGATTTAGCGGGAGTAACCAATGAGCAGTTCTTC.

The genes are TRBV5-1 and TRBJ2-4; TRBD1 matches 7 bases. The V segment lost 0 bases and the J segment 4 bases; nucleotides outside the gene matches: 1. The CDR3 totals 14 residues. Germline V gives CDR1 SGHRS, CDR2 YFSETQ. CDR3 nucleotide sequence: TGCGCCAGCAGCTTGGTGGGACAGAAAAACATTCAGTACTTC. Encoded protein: CASSLVGQKNIQYF.

The chain employs TRBV14 and TRBJ1-1; TRBD1 agrees at 8 bases. There are 11 residues in the CDR3. Germline V gives CDR1 SGHDN, CDR2 FVKESK. V was pared by 9 bases and J by 3 bases, with 0 bases of the junction left unmatched. The CDR3 sequence: CARQGDTEAFF. CDR3 coding DNA: TGTGCCAGACAGGGGGACACTGAAGCTTTCTTT. The whole variable domain, remainder taken from reference TRBV14 and TRBJ1-1, is EAGVTQFPSHSVIEKGQTVTLRCDPISGHDNLYWYRRVMGKEIKFLLHFVKESKQDESGMPNNRFLAERTGGTYSTLKVQPAELEDSGVYFCARQGDTEAFFGQGTRLTVV.

The rearrangement links TRBV5-1 to TRBJ2-7; 15 bases are a match to TRBD2. V lost 4 bases to trimming and J lost 6 bases; unmatched junction nucleotides: 5. Germline lookup yields CDR1 SGHRS and CDR2 YFSETQ. The CDR3 spans 15 residues. CDR3 sequence (DNA): TGCGCCAGCAGCGGCGGACTAGCGGGAGGGAGCGAGCAGTACTTC. As protein: CASSGGLAGGSEQYF. Drawing the rest from reference TRBV5-1 and TRBJ2-7, the complete variable domain is KAGVTQTPRYLIKTRGQQVTLSCSPISGHRSVSWYQQTPGQGLQFLFEYFSETQRNKGNFPGRFSGRQFSNSRSEMNVSTLELGDSALYLCASSGGLAGGSEQYFGPGTRLTVT.

The CDR3 spells CASSLERGVTYEQYF. Here the CDR3 DNA reads TGTGCCAGCAGCTTAGAGCGGGGGGTAACCTACGAGCAGTACTTC. The chain joins TRBV7-2 to TRBJ2-7; 9 bases agree with TRBD2. CDR3 size: 15 residues. Germline-derived CDR1 and CDR2 are SGHTA and FQGNSA. The junction had 3 bases not matched to a gene; V was cut back by 1 base and J by 2 bases.

V and J are TRBV30 and TRBJ2-7; 8 bases map to TRBD2. Germline trimming cut 0 bases from V and 3 bases from J; bases unmatched to any gene: 1. Germline loops: CDR1 GTSNPN, CDR2 SVGIG (reference sequence). The CDR3 has 13 residues. CDR3 bases: TGTGCCTGGAGTGTGAGCGGGAGCTACGAGCAGTACTTC. Its protein is CAWSVSGSYEQYF.

The rearrangement joins TRBV30 to TRBJ1-2; 8 nucleotides align to TRBD1. The length of the CDR3 is 14 residues. From germline, CDR1 is GTSNPN and CDR2 SVGIG (reference sequence). V shed 1 base and J 7 bases; nucleotides not matched to a gene: 8. The CDR3, as DNA: TGTGCCTGGAGTGGCTCGGACAGGGTTAGTGGCTACACCTTC. Translating it yields CAWSGSDRVSGYTF.

This chain links TRBV4-1 with TRBJ2-6, with 12 positions matching TRBD2. J was trimmed by 0 bases and V by 3 bases; bases with no gene match: 3. Germline-derived CDR1 and CDR2 are MGHRA and YSYEKL. The CDR3 spans 18 residues. CDR3 DNA sequence: TGCGCCAGCAGCCAGGGACTAGCGGGTTTCTCTGGGGCCAACGTCCTGACTTTC. This codes for CASSQGLAGFSGANVLTF.

The count of this clone is one. J is TRBJ1-5 and V is TRBV27; TRBD1 agrees at 7 bases. V dropped 4 bases and J dropped 6; count of bases not matched to a gene: 6. The CDR3 contains 14 residues. CDR1 is MNHEY and CDR2 is SMNVEV in the germline V gene (reference sequence). The CDR3 protein is CASSSDRRAQPQHF. For the CDR3, the DNA is TGTGCCAGCAGTTCGGACAGGAGGGCTCAGCCCCAGCATTTT.

The table lists this clone with a count of one. The V call is TRBV5-1, the J call TRBJ2-7; 11 bases map to TRBD2. Per germline, CDR1 SGHRS and CDR2 YFSETQ. The V segment lost 5 bases and the J segment 7 bases; nucleotides outside the gene matches: 17. The CDR3 covers 17 residues. The CDR3 protein is CASRRNWALAGGSEQYF. The DNA for the CDR3 is TGCGCCAGCAGACGGAATTGGGCGCTAGCGGGAGGCAGTGAGCAGTACTTC.

This clone was seen only a few times. The chain combines TRBV6-5 with TRBJ2-1; 9 bases map to TRBD2. Looked up from germline, CDR1 is MNHEY and CDR2 is SVGAGI. Germline trimming cut 2 bases from V and 6 bases from J; bases unmatched to any gene: 5. The CDR3 totals 15 residues. This chain's CDR3 is CASSYGLAGTNEQFF. The CDR3 nucleotides read TGTGCCAGCAGTTACGGGCTAGCGGGGACCAATGAGCAGTTCTTC.

The V and J genes are TRBV10-1 and TRBJ1-2; tentatively, D is TRBD1 (6 bases). This CDR3 region has 14 residues. The V and J ends lost 2 bases and 4 bases respectively, with 11 bases between them. Germline CDR1 is WNHNN and CDR2 is SYGVQD (reference sequence). The CDR3 protein is CASSEQGSGYGYTF. CDR3 DNA: TGCGCCAGCAGTGAGCAGGGGTCTGGCTATGGCTACACCTTC.

The V and J genes are TRBV4-3 and TRBJ2-1; weak D call: TRBD2 (5 bases). Trimming cost V 0 bases and J 10 bases, with 16 bases left between them. The CDR3 extends over 15 amino acids. Germline V gene lookup returns CDR1 LGHNA and CDR2 YSLEER. The chain's CDR3 is CASSQEAGVRREQFF. The CDR3 DNA follows: TGCGCCAGCAGCCAAGAGGCGGGTGTTAGAAGAGAGCAGTTCTTC.

The genes are TRBV7-2 and TRBJ2-5; 14 nucleotides match TRBD2. The J segment lost 4 bases and the V segment lost 5 bases, leaving 3 bases of the junction unmatched. The CDR3 has 15 residues. CDR1 SGHTA and CDR2 FQGNSA come from the germline V gene. Here the CDR3 DNA reads TGTGCCAGCAGCCGACTAGCGGGGGGGAGAGAGACCCAGTACTTC. The encoded protein is CASSRLAGGRETQYF.

The chain combines TRBV2 with TRBJ2-1; TRBD2 agrees at 8 bases. V lost 5 bases, J lost 9 bases, and 12 bases stayed unmatched. In germline, CDR1 is SNHLY, CDR2 FYNNEI. The CDR3 is 15 amino acids. This CDR3 is CASSRREVWNPEQFF. The CDR3 nucleotides read TGTGCCAGCAGTCGGCGGGAGGTGTGGAATCCTGAGCAGTTCTTC.

Only one count was recorded for this clone. The chain combines TRBV4-3 with TRBJ1-4, with 11 bases lining up with TRBD1. V lost 3 bases and J lost 7; bases outside the gene matches: 7. This CDR3 is built from 16 residues. Looked up from germline, CDR1 is LGHNA and CDR2 is YSLEER. CDR3 region: CASSQAGQGASEKLFF. The CDR3 coding sequence is TGCGCCAGCAGCCAGGCTGGACAGGGGGCAAGTGAAAAACTGTTTTTT.

J is TRBJ2-7 and V is TRBV7-2; 8 bases agree with TRBD1. The CDR3 is made up of 14 amino acids. The trim removed 5 bases at V and 1 base at J, leaving 4 bases unmatched. CDR1 is SGHTA and CDR2 is FQGNSA in the germline V gene. CDR3 amino acids: CASSTQGGSYEQYF. The CDR3 bases are TGTGCCAGCAGCACACAGGGGGGTTCCTACGAGCAGTACTTC.

The rearrangement uses TRBV7-2 and TRBJ2-3; D is ambiguous. Germline assignment: CDR1 SGHTA and CDR2 FQGNSA. CDR3 length: 17 amino acids. The V gene lost 0 bases and the J gene lost 2 bases, with 15 bases spanning the gap. In nucleotides, the CDR3 is TGTGCCAGCAGCTTAGCGCCCCCACTCGCATTCACAGATACGCAGTATTTT. It encodes CASSLAPPLAFTDTQYF.

This clone was picked up a small number of times. V usage is TRBV6-1 and J usage is TRBJ2-7, with D hard to call. V dropped 6 bases and J dropped 1 base, with 16 bases sitting between them. Germline loops: CDR1 MNHNS, CDR2 SASEGT. The CDR3 runs 15 residues. CDR3 protein: CASSPISDGSYEQYF. In nucleotides, the CDR3 is TGTGCCAGCAGCCCCATCTCCGACGGGTCCTACGAGCAGTACTTC.

The V gene is TRBV5-1, the J gene TRBJ2-1; 8 nucleotides match TRBD1. V gave up 5 bases and J gave up 8 bases; unmatched junction bases: 9. Germline V gene lookup returns CDR1 SGHRS and CDR2 YFSETQ. CDR3 size: 14 residues. CDR3 region: CASRPTGGVDEQFF. The CDR3 nucleotides read TGCGCCAGCAGGCCTACAGGGGGAGTCGATGAGCAGTTCTTC.

The J gene is TRBJ2-1, the V gene TRBV6-1, with a weak D call TRBD2 (5 bases). CDR3 length equals 14 residues. CDR1 and CDR2 from the germline V gene are MNHNS and SASEGT. V lost 8 bases and J 9 bases, leaving 20 bases between the germline ends. CDR3 protein: CASLPSPPLVEQFF. The CDR3 DNA reads TGTGCCAGCTTACCTAGCCCCCCCTTAGTTGAGCAGTTCTTC.

The V and J genes are TRBV7-6 and TRBJ2-3, with D maybe TRBD1 (5 bases). Germline CDR1 SGHVS, CDR2 FNYEAQ. This CDR3 spans 12 amino acids. V lost 5 bases and J 10 bases, leaving 13 bases between the germline ends. CDR3 DNA: TGTGCCAGCAGCGCCGGTCCCAGGGCGCAGTATTTT. This encodes CASSAGPRAQYF.

This clone has just a few counts. V is TRBV30 and J is TRBJ1-1, with D uncertain. Germline V gives CDR1 GTSNPN, CDR2 SVGIG (reference sequence). This CDR3 has 12 residues. V was trimmed by 4 bases and J by 1 base, leaving 7 bases between them. DNA of the CDR3: TGTGCCTGGACACGGAGGAACACTGAAGCTTTCTTT. This encodes CAWTRRNTEAFF.

The V gene is TRBV7-3, the J gene TRBJ2-7; TRBD1 matches at 8 bases. There are 13 residues in the CDR3. Trimming cost V 3 bases and J 5 bases; bases outside gene matches: 3. Germline V gene data show CDR1 as SGHTA and CDR2 as FQGTGA. CDR3 loop: CASSLTGVDEQYF. The CDR3, as DNA: TGTGCCAGCAGCTTGACAGGGGTTGACGAGCAGTACTTC.

V is TRBV7-2 and J is TRBJ2-7; TRBD2 aligns across 8 bases. In germline, CDR1 is SGHTA, CDR2 FQGNSA. The V and J ends lost 4 bases and 3 bases, in that order; junction bases with no gene match: 5. The CDR3 is made up of 14 amino acids. The CDR3 loop is CASSWDSGNYEQYF. The DNA for the CDR3 is TGTGCCAGCAGCTGGGATAGCGGGAACTACGAGCAGTACTTC.

V is TRBV2 and J is TRBJ1-2; a possible D gene is TRBD1 (6 bases). The CDR3 sequence is 15 residues long. Trimming took 7 bases from V and 6 from J, leaving 21 bases between them. The germline V gene encodes CDR1 SNHLY and CDR2 FYNNEI. CDR3: CASTSSPHRVDGYTF. The CDR3 DNA reads as TGTGCCAGCACAAGTTCCCCACACAGGGTAGATGGCTACACCTTC. The whole variable domain, filled in from reference TRBV2 and TRBJ1-2, reads EPEVTQTPSHQVTQMGQEVILRCVPISNHLYFYWYRQILGQKVEFLVSFYNNEISEKSEIFDDQFSVERPDGSNFTLKIRSTKLEDSAMYFCASTSSPHRVDGYTFGSGTRLTVV.

This clone appeared a few times. In the same sample, other DNA sequences code for this CDR3. This chain connects TRBV18 to TRBJ1-5, with 7 bases lining up with TRBD1. There are 13 residues in the CDR3. Trimming took 8 bases from V and 4 from J; bases not matched to a gene: 5. Per the germline V gene, CDR1 is KGHSH and CDR2 is LQKENI. CDR3 loop: CASQGQANQPQHF. CDR3 nucleotide sequence: TGTGCCAGCCAAGGACAGGCAAATCAGCCCCAGCATTTT.